Listed here is a single T cell receptor beta chain. Its antigen remains unidentified. This record comes from a study of radiation and T cells in renal cell carcinoma. The study's findings and limits: No pretreatment tumor biopsies were available for baseline clonotypes. In blood, top tumor clones expanded by 2 weeks, shrinking by 4.

The time point denotes: baseline pretreatment blood. The treatment was: 15 Gy SBRT to primary tumor, nephrectomy 4 weeks later. Sequencing was performed with immunoSEQ multiplex PCR; in TCRdb, only in-frame clones are kept and a portion is missing. The repertoire holds 70,000 to 100,000 clones, over 75% seen once, with roughly 6.1% in the top ten. CDR3 length: 17 residues. Per the germline V gene, CDR1 is KGHSH and CDR2 is LQKENI. Trimming took 3 bases from V and 4 from J, leaving 20 bases between them. The chain links TRBV18 to TRBJ2-3; D is possibly TRBD2 (7 bases). The specimen was blood, collected from a patient whose treatment included radiotherapy and nephrectomy. This receptor was identified in a man in his fifties or sixties with renal cell carcinoma. DNA of the CDR3: TGTGCCAGCTCACCGTCTCTTCGGGGGGCGGGCGCAGATACGCAGTATTTT. Protein product: CASSPSLRGAGADTQYF.